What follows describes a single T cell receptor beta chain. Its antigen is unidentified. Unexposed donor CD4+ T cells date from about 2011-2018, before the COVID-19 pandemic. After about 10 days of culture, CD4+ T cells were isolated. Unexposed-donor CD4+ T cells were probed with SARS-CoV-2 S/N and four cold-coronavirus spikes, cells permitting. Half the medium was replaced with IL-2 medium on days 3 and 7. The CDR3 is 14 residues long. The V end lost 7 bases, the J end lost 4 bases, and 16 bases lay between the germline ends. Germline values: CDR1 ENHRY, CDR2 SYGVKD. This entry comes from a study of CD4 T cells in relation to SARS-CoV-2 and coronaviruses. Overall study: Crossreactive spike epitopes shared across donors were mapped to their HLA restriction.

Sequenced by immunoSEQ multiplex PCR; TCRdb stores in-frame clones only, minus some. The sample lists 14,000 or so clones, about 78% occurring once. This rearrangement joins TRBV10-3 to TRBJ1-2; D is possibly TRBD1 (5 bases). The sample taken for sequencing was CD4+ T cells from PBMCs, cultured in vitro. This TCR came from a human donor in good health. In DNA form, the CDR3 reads TGTGCCATCAACCGACAGAAGGAGGTCTATGGCTACACCTTC. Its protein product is CAINRQKEVYGYTF.